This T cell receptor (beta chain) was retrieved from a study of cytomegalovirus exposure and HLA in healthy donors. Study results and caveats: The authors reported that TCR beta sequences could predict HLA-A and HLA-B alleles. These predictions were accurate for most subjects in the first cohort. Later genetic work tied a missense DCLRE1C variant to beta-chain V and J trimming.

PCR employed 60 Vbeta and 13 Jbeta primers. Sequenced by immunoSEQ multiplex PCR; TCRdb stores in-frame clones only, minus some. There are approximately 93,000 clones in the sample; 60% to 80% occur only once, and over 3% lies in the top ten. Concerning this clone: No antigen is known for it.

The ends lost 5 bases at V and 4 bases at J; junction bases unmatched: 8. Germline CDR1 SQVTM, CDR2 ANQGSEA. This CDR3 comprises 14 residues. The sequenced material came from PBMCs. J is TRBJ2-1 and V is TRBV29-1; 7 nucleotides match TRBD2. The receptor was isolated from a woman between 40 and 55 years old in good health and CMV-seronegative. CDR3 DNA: TGCAGCGTTTTTTCCGGGACTATGTACAATGAGCAGTTCTTC. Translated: CSVFSGTMYNEQFF.